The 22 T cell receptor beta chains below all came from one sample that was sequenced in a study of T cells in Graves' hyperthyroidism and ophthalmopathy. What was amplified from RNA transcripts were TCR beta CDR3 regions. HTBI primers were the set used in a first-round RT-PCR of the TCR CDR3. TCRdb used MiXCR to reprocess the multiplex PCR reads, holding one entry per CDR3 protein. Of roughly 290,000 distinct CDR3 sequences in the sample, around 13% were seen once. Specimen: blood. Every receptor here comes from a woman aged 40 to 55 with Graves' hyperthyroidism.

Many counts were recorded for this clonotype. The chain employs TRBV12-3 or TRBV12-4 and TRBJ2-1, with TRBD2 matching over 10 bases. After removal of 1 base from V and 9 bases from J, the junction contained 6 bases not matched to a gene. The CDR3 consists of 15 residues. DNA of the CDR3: TGTGCCAGCAGTTTAGGTAGCGGGAGGCGTCGTGAGCAGTTCTTC. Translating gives CASSLGSGRRREQFF.

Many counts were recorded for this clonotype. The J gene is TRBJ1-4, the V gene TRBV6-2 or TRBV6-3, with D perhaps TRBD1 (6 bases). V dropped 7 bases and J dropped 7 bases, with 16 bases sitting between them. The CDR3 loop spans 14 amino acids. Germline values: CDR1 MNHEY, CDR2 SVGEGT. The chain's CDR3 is CASTRRGWAEKLFF. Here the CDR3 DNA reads TGTGCCAGCACCAGGAGGGGGTGGGCTGAAAAACTGTTTTTT.

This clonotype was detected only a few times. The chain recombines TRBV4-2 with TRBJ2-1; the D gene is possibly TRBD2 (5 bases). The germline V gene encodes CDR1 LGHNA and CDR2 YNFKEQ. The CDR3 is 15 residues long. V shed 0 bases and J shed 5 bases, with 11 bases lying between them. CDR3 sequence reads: CASSQELARNNEQFF. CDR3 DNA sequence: TGTGCCAGCAGCCAAGAGCTAGCCCGAAACAATGAGCAGTTCTTC.

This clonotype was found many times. The CDR3 DNA reads TGTGCCAGCTCACCCGGACTAGCGGAGACCCAGTACTTC. The encoded protein is CASSPGLAETQYF. The V gene is TRBV18, the J gene TRBJ2-5; 9 bases fit TRBD2. CDR3 size: 13 residues. Germline assignment: CDR1 KGHSH and CDR2 LQKENI. J gave up 5 bases and V 3 bases, and 1 base lay outside the gene matches.

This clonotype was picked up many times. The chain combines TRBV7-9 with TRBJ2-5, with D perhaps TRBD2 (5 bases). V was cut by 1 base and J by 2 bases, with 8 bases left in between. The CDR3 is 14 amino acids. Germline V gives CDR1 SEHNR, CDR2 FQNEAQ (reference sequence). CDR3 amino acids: CASSLDPGQETQYF. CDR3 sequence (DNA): TGTGCCAGCAGCTTAGATCCGGGACAAGAGACCCAGTACTTC.

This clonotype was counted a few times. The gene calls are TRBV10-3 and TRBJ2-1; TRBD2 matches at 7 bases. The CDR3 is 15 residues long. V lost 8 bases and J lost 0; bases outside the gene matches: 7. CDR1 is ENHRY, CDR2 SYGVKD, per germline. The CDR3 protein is CAIGRAGNSYNEQFF. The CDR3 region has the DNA TGTGCCATCGGCCGAGCGGGAAACTCCTACAATGAGCAGTTCTTC.

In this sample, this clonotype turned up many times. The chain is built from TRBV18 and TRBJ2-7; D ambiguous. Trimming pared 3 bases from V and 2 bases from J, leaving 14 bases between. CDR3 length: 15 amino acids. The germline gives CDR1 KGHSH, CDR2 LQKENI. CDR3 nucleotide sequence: TGTGCCAGCTCACCTCACCCCGAGGCTGCCTACGAGCAGTACTTC. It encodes CASSPHPEAAYEQYF.

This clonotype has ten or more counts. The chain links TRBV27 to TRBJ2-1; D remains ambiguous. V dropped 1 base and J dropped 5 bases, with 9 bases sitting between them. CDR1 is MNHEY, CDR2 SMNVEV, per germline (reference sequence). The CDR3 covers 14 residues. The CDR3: CASSLYPPDNEQFF. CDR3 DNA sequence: TGTGCCAGCAGTTTATACCCCCCAGACAATGAGCAGTTCTTC.

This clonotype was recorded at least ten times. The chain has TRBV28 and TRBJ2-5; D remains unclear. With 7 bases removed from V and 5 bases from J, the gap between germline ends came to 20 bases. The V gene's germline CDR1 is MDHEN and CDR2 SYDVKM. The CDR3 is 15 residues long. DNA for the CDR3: TGTGCCAGCACCCGAAAGGACCGGATATGGGAGACCCAGTACTTC. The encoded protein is CASTRKDRIWETQYF.

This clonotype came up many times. The CDR3 spells CAISVQGQPQHF. CDR3 nucleotide sequence: TGTGCCATCAGTGTTCAGGGTCAGCCCCAGCATTTT. The chain couples TRBV10-3 to TRBJ1-5, with a weak D call TRBD1 (5 bases). Trimming pared 4 bases from V and 6 bases from J, leaving 7 bases between. Germline CDR1 reads ENHRY; CDR2 reads SYGVKD. The CDR3 has 12 amino acids.

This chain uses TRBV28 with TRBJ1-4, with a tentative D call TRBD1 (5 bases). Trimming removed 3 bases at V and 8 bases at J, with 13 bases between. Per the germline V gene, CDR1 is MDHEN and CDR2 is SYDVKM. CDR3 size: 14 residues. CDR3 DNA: TGTGCCAGCAGTTTTCCCGGGGGTGCGGAAAAACTGTTTTTT. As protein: CASSFPGGAEKLFF.

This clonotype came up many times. The CDR3 protein is CSAPRVGGNQPQHF. The CDR3 DNA sequence: TGCAGTGCACCCCGGGTTGGGGGCAATCAGCCCCAGCATTTT. This chain connects TRBV20-1 to TRBJ1-5; D not resolved. This CDR3 has 14 amino acids. Trimming took off 6 bases at V and 2 bases at J, with 14 bases between the two ends. Per the germline V gene, CDR1 is DFQATT and CDR2 is SNEGSKA (reference sequence).

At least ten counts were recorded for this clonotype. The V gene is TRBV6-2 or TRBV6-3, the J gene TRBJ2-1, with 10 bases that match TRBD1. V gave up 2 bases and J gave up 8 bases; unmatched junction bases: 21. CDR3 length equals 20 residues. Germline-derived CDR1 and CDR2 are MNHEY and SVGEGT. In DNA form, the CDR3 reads TGTGCCAGCAGTTACGAAGTCTCTCGTAGTCTAGCGGACAGGGGGGATGAGCAGTTCTTC. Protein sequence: CASSYEVSRSLADRGDEQFF.

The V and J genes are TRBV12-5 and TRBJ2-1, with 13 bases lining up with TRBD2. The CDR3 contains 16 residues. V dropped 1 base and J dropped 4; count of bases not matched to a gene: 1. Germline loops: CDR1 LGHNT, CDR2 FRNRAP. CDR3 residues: CASGLGTSGGYNEQFF. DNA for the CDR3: TGTGCTAGTGGTTTGGGGACTAGCGGGGGTTACAATGAGCAGTTCTTC.

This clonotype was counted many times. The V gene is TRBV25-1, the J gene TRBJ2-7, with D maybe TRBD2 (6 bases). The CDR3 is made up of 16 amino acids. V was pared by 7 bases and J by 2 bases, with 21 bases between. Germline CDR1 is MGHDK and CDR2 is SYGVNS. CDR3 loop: CASTHSSGTRPYEQYF. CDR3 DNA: TGTGCCAGCACCCATTCGTCCGGGACTCGACCCTACGAGCAGTACTTC.

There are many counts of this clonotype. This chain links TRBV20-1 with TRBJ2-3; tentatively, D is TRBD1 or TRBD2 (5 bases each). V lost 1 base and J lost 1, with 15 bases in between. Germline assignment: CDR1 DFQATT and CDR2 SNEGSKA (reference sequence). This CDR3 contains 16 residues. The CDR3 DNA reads TGCAGTGCTAGAGTGGGACGGGCACCCGGCACAGATACGCAGTATTTT. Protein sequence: CSARVGRAPGTDTQYF.

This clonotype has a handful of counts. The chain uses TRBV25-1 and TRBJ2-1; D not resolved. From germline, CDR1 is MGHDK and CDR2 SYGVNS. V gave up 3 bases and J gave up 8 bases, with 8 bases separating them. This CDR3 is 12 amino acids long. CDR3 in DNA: TGTGCCAGCAGTGAGTTCCGCTATGAGCAGTTCTTC. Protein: CASSEFRYEQFF.

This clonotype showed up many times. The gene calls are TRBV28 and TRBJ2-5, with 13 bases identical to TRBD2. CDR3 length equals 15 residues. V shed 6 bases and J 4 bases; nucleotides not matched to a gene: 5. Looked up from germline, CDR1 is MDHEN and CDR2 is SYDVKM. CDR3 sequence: CASRLAGGPGETQYF. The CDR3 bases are TGTGCCAGCAGACTAGCGGGAGGGCCGGGAGAGACCCAGTACTTC.

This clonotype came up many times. The CDR3 DNA sequence: TGTGCCAGCAGTCCGATCCCTGGACTAGCGGAAGAGACCCAGTACTTC. Translated: CASSPIPGLAEETQYF. This rearrangement joins TRBV27 to TRBJ2-5; 10 bases fit TRBD2. Trimming cost V 5 bases and J 3 bases; bases outside gene matches: 9. The CDR3 runs 16 residues. Germline CDR1 and CDR2: MNHEY and SMNVEV (reference sequence).

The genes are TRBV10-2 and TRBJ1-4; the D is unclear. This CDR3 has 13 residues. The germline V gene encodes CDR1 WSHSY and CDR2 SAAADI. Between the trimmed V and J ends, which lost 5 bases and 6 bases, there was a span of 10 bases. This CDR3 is CASSWQPYEKLFF. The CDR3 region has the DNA TGCGCCAGCAGTTGGCAGCCGTATGAAAAACTGTTTTTT.

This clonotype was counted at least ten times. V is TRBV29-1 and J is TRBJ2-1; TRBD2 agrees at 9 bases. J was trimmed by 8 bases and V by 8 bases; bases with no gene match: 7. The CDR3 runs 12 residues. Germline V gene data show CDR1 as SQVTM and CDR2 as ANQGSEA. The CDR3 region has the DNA TGCAGCACTGGGACTAGCTATGATGAGCAGTTCTTC. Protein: CSTGTSYDEQFF.

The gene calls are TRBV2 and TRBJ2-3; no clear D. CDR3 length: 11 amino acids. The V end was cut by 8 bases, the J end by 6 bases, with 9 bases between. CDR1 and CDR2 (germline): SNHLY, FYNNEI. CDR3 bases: TGTGCCAGCTATCGGACGGATACGCAGTATTTT. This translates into CASYRTDTQYF.